This TCR beta chain was sequenced in a study of T-cell reconstitution after alpha-beta-depleted transplantation in children. A TCRbeta library incorporating unique molecular identifiers was prepared. TCRdb re-derived calls from the PCR reads in MiXCR, one entry per CDR3 protein. The table shows a few hundred thousand distinct CDR3 sequences, with about 6.6% occurring only once. This clonotype was seen only a few times. Germline V lookup: CDR1 LGHNA, CDR2 YNFKEQ. CDR3 length: 14 residues. V was trimmed by 0 bases and J by 7 bases, leaving 10 bases between them. The material was PBMCs, obtained before TCRalphabeta/CD19-depleted stem cell transplant. This sequence originates from a boy aged 2 to 10 with acute lymphoblastic leukemia, due to receive a stem cell transplant. The genes are TRBV4-2 and TRBJ2-1, with D possibly TRBD2 on 6 matching bases. In DNA form, the CDR3 reads TGTGCCAGCAGCCAAGATGCGGCGGGGAATGAGCAGTTCTTC. It codes for CASSQDAAGNEQFF.